These T cell receptor beta chains were read from a single sample in a study of T cell repertoires in cytomegalovirus infection. What these receptors recognize is not known. TCRdb fed the reads into MiXCR, producing one record per CDR3 protein. The table has about 900,000 distinct CDR3 sequences, approximately 31% seen once. Sample: cultured CD8+ T cells from PBMCs, taken from culture after CMV antigen stimulation. These receptors were taken from a human donor in good health (CMV status not recorded). Some clones in this sample may be carry-over from other donors' samples. Each CDR3 is given with its conserved first and last residue. The order of the fields is J gene, clone size, V gene, CDR3 protein. Clone size is stated in some rows and not others, as once, few, many or a class when expanded.

J: .; size: .; V: TRBV4-1; CDR3: CASSHGQGGNQPQYF
J: TRBJ2-7; size: .; V: TRBV28; CDR3: CASSLTPGTTNTYERYF
J: TRBJ2-2; size: few; V: TRBV7-6; CDR3: CASSLLHTNTGELFF
J: TRBJ1-5; size: many; V: TRBV4-1; CDR3: CASSQVAGTDNQPQHF
J: TRBJ2-2; size: many; V: TRBV7-8; CDR3: CASSTDRRSPMNTGELFF
J: TRBJ2-1; size: few; V: TRBV4-2; CDR3: CASGTSGGPDNEQFF
J: TRBJ2-2; size: .; V: TRBV4-1; CDR3: CASSHQTGGPANTGELFF
J: TRBJ1-1; size: few; V: TRBV28; CDR3: CASSPLTGPNTEAFF
J: TRBJ2-3; size: few; V: TRBV10-3; CDR3: CAIRFTDTQYF
J: TRBJ2-1; size: few; V: TRBV4-2; CDR3: CASSQDPGDSYNEQFF
J: TRBJ2-5; size: .; V: TRBV7-3; CDR3: CASSLWHLVEETQYF
J: TRBJ2-1; size: .; V: TRBV5-1; CDR3: CASSLERGGINEQFF
J: TRBJ2-5; size: .; V: TRBV4-1; CDR3: CASSQYPTLSETQYF
J: TRBJ1-1; size: few; V: TRBV12-5; CDR3: CASGLSGTEAFF
J: TRBJ1-5; size: .; V: TRBV20-1; CDR3: CSAVTRMSNQPQHF
J: TRBJ1-1; size: .; V: TRBV28; CDR3: CASNPILSQGLDFF
J: TRBJ2-2; size: .; V: TRBV20-1; CDR3: CSARPDRTGELFF
J: TRBJ1-5; size: .; V: TRBV10-3; CDR3: CAIRETGEDQPQHF
J: TRBJ2-1; size: .; V: TRBV9; CDR3: CASSVAGRYNEQFF
J: TRBJ2-2; size: few; V: TRBV2; CDR3: CASSTMLQGPNTGELFF
J: TRBJ1-1; size: .; V: TRBV10-3; CDR3: CASHPAGLGFGTEAFF
J: TRBJ2-7; size: few; V: TRBV23-1; CDR3: CASSLFRDRFHEQYF
J: TRBJ1-4; size: few; V: TRBV6-1; CDR3: CASSEALRDRPNEKLFF
J: TRBJ2-1; size: few; V: TRBV13; CDR3: CASSSQVAGDNEQFF
J: TRBJ1-4; size: .; V: TRBV6-5; CDR3: CASSYFEQGIWKLFF
J: TRBJ1-3; size: .; V: TRBV6-5; CDR3: CASSYSRPVYSGNTIYF
J: TRBJ2-1; size: .; V: TRBV27; CDR3: CVSSSEQGIYNEQFF